The 15 T cell receptor beta chains given below trace back to one sample, sequenced in a study of vaccination and CD4 T cells after COVID-19. Treatment described: 10-day PBMC culture with coronavirus spike peptide pools or control peptides (ViraFEST assay). For these receptors, no antigen is known. Sequencing of DNA taken from cultured CD4+ T cells relied on the Oncomine TCR Beta short-read assay. TCRdb re-called the PCR reads with MiXCR, one entry per CDR3 protein. The sample includes about 10,000 distinct CDR3 sequences, around 50% of them seen just once. The sequenced sample consisted of CD4+ T cells from blood, cultured in vitro. The origin of the receptors is a human donor who had recovered from COVID-19.

This chain links TRBV7-9 with TRBJ2-1; TRBD2 aligns across 7 bases. V shed 6 bases and J 2 bases; nucleotides not matched to a gene: 4. The CDR3 covers 14 residues. Germline V gives CDR1 SEHNR, CDR2 FQNEAQ (reference sequence). The CDR3 loop is CASRGGTPYNEQFF. For the CDR3, the DNA is TGTGCCAGCAGGGGGGGGACCCCCTACAATGAGCAGTTCTTC.

V usage is TRBV15 and J usage is TRBJ2-3; TRBD2 aligns across 7 bases. The V segment lost 0 bases and the J segment 2 bases; nucleotides outside the gene matches: 8. Germline CDR1 LNHNV, CDR2 YYDKDF (reference sequence). The CDR3 has 17 residues. CDR3 loop: CATSRDHIGTITDTQYF. The CDR3 nucleotides read TGTGCCACCAGCAGAGATCATATTGGGACTATCACAGATACGCAGTATTTT.

This clonotype came up a few times. J is TRBJ1-2 and V is TRBV7-2, with TRBD1 as a possible D gene (6 bases). From germline, CDR1 is SGHTA and CDR2 FQGNSA. Trimming left V 1 base short and J 2 bases short, with 11 bases between. The length of the CDR3 is 15 residues. DNA of the CDR3: TGTGCCAGCAGCTTAGTCTCGGGGGCGAACTATGGCTACACCTTC. Protein sequence: CASSLVSGANYGYTF.

The rearrangement links TRBV28 to TRBJ1-2; TRBD1 matches 12 bases. The length of the CDR3 is 15 residues. V dropped 2 bases and J dropped 8; count of bases not matched to a gene: 6. Germline CDR1 MDHEN, CDR2 SYDVKM. The CDR3 region has the DNA TGTGCCAGCAGTTTAGGGGGGACAGGGGGCAGGGGCTACACCTTC. It translates to CASSLGGTGGRGYTF.

This clonotype has more than one count but fewer than ten. The chain couples TRBV5-1 to TRBJ2-5, with a tentative D call TRBD1 (8 bases). This CDR3 is built from 13 residues. Germline CDR1 reads SGHRS; CDR2 reads YFSETQ. Between the trimmed V and J ends, which lost 3 bases and 4 bases, there was a span of 10 bases. CDR3 amino acids: CASSYRGGETQYF. CDR3 nucleotide sequence: TGCGCCAGCAGCTACAGGGGGGGAGAGACCCAGTACTTC.

This clonotype came up a few times. The rearrangement joins TRBV15 to TRBJ1-2, with a weak D call TRBD1 (5 bases). The CDR3 extends over 18 amino acids. V lost 5 bases and J 6 bases, leaving 28 bases between the germline ends. CDR1 LNHNV and CDR2 YYDKDF come from the germline V gene (reference sequence). The CDR3 here is CATSLKSVRGLPIDGYTF. The DNA of the CDR3 is TGTGCCACCAGCCTGAAGTCGGTTAGGGGTTTGCCAATAGATGGCTACACCTTC.

The chain combines TRBV6-1 with TRBJ2-1; 8 nucleotides line up with TRBD1. The CDR3 is 15 amino acids. The V and J ends lost 6 bases and 5 bases, in that order; junction bases with no gene match: 9. In germline, CDR1 is MNHNS, CDR2 SASEGT. This chain's CDR3 is CASSLAGQVNNEQFF. CDR3 in DNA: TGTGCCAGCAGCCTCGCGGGACAGGTCAACAATGAGCAGTTCTTC.

This clonotype appeared a few times. The chain couples TRBV6-1 to TRBJ2-5; D remains ambiguous. The CDR3 consists of 17 residues. CDR1 and CDR2 (germline): MNHNS, SASEGT. V lost 1 base and J 2 bases, leaving 17 bases between the germline ends. The CDR3 region has the DNA TGTGCCAGCAGTGAAGTAACACACCCTGCACTACAAGAGACCCAGTACTTC. It specifies CASSEVTHPALQETQYF.

This clonotype showed up just a few times. The chain has TRBV21-1 and TRBJ2-7; no check of the table's D call, TRBD1, against the DNA was made. TRBV21-1 is labeled a pseudogene. The CDR3 is 15 residues long. CDR3 amino acids: CASSAQTGKHYEQYF. DNA for the CDR3: TGTGCCAGCAGCGCCCAGACAGGGAAACACTACGAGCAGTACTTC.

The rearrangement links TRBV7-2 to TRBJ2-5, with 14 positions matching TRBD2. V gave up 4 bases and J gave up 5 bases; unmatched junction bases: 3. CDR3 length equals 15 residues. Germline CDR1 SGHTA, CDR2 FQGNSA. The CDR3 DNA is TGTGCCAGCAGCTGGGGGACTAGCGGGAGTGAGACCCAGTACTTC. Protein sequence: CASSWGTSGSETQYF. Drawing the rest from reference TRBV7-2 and TRBJ2-5, the complete variable domain is GAGVSQSPSNKVTEKGKDVELRCDPISGHTALYWYRQSLGQGLEFLIYFQGNSAPDKSGLPSDRFSAERTGGSVSTLTIQRTQQEDSAVYLCASSWGTSGSETQYFGPGTRLLVL.

The chain links TRBV2 to TRBJ2-5; D is perhaps TRBD1 or TRBD2 (5 bases each). This CDR3 region has 13 residues. The V and J ends lost 5 bases and 2 bases respectively, with 9 bases between them. Germline assignment: CDR1 SNHLY and CDR2 FYNNEI. The CDR3 loop is CASSRDAQETQYF. The CDR3, as DNA: TGTGCCAGCAGTCGGGACGCACAAGAGACCCAGTACTTC.

This chain connects TRBV7-9 to TRBJ2-3, with D hard to call. Germline lookup yields CDR1 SEHNR and CDR2 FQNEAQ (reference sequence). The CDR3 length is 14 residues. V was trimmed by 1 base and J by 2 bases, leaving 7 bases between them. CDR3 sequence reads: CASSLGFHTDTQYF. The CDR3 nucleotides are TGTGCCAGCAGCTTAGGCTTTCACACAGATACGCAGTATTTT.

This clonotype was counted between two and nine times. CDR3 in amino acids: CASSYSGQRNQPQHF. CDR3 bases: TGTGCCAGCAGTTACTCGGGACAAAGAAATCAGCCCCAGCATTTT. V gene TRBV6-5 combines with J gene TRBJ1-5; TRBD1 is a possible D gene (6 bases). Germline-derived CDR1 and CDR2 are MNHEY and SVGAGI. Trimming left V 0 bases short and J 4 bases short, with 10 bases between. The CDR3 covers 15 residues.

The chain couples TRBV20-1 to TRBJ1-4, with unresolved D. The V end lost 6 bases, the J end lost 4 bases, and 15 bases lay between the germline ends. The V gene's germline CDR1 is DFQATT and CDR2 SNEGSKA (reference sequence). The CDR3 runs to 14 residues. Written as DNA, the CDR3 is TGCAGTGCGGACCGACGCGACCATAATGAAAAACTGTTTTTT. It encodes CSADRRDHNEKLFF.

This clonotype is classed as large. The chain joins TRBV7-9 to TRBJ1-3; D is ambiguous. The CDR3 loop spans 13 amino acids. Germline V gene data show CDR1 as SEHNR and CDR2 as FQNEAQ (reference sequence). V was cut by 2 bases and J by 3 bases, with 5 bases left in between. The CDR3, as DNA: TGTGCCAGCAGCTTAAGCGGTGGAAACACCATATATTTT. Its protein is CASSLSGGNTIYF.